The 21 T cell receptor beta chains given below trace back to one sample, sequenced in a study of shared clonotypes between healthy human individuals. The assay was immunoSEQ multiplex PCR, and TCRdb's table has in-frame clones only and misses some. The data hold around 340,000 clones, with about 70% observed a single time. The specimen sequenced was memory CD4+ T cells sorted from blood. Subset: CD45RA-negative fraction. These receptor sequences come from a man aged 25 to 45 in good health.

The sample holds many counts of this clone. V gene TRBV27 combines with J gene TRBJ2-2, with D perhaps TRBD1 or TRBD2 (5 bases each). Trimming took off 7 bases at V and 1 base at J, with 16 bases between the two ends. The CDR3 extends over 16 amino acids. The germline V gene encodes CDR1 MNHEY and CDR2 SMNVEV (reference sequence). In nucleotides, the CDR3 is TGTGCCAGCACTCCAAGGGACCCCCGGAACACCGGGGAGCTGTTTTTT. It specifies CASTPRDPRNTGELFF.

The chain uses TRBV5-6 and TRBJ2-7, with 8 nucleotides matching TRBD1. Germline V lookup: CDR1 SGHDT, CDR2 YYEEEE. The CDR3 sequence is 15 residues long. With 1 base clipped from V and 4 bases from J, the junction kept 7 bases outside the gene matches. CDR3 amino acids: CASSLKLTGDYEQYF. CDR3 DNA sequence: TGTGCCAGCAGCTTGAAGTTGACAGGGGATTACGAGCAGTACTTC.

DNA for the CDR3: TGTGCCAGCAGTTTGGGCGGGGATGAAAAACTGTTTTTT. Translating gives CASSLGGDEKLFF. The chain carries TRBV28 and TRBJ1-4; no clear D gene. CDR3 length: 13 residues. Trimming removed 3 bases at V and 6 bases at J, with 8 bases between. CDR1 and CDR2 (germline): MDHEN, SYDVKM.

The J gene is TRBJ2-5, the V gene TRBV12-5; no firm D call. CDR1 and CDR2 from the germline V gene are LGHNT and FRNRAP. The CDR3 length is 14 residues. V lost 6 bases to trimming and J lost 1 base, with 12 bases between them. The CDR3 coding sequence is TGTGCTAGTGGGGCCGGTAGTTCCCAAGAGACCCAGTACTTC. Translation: CASGAGSSQETQYF.

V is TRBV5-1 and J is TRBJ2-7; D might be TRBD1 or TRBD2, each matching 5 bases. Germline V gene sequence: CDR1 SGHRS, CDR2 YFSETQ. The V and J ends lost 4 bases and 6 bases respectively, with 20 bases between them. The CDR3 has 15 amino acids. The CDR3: CASSRDGTTSTEQYF. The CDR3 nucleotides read TGCGCCAGCAGCCGGGACGGTACCACTAGTACCGAGCAGTACTTC.

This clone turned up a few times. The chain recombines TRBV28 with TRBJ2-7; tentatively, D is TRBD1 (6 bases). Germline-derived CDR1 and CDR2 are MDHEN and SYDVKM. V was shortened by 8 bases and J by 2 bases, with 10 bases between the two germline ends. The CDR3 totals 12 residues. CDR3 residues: CASGTLTYEQYF. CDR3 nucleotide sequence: TGTGCCAGCGGGACACTAACCTACGAGCAGTACTTC. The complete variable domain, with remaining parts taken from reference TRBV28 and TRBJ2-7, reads DVKVTQSSRYLVKRTGEKVFLECVQDMDHENMFWYRQDPGLGLRLIYFSYDVKMKEKGDIPEGYSVSREKKERFSLILESASTNQTSMYLCASGTLTYEQYFGPGTRLTVT.

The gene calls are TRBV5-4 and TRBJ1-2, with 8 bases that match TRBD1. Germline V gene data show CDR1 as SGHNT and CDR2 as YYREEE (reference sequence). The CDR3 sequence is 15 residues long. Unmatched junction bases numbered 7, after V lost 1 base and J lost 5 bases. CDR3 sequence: CASSLFGQGVYGYTF. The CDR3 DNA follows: TGTGCCAGCAGCTTGTTTGGACAGGGAGTGTATGGCTACACCTTC. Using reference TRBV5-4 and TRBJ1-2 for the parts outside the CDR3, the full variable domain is ETGVTQSPTHLIKTRGQQVTLRCSSQSGHNTVSWYQQALGQGPQFIFQYYREEENGRGNFPPRFSGLQFPNYSSELNVNALELDDSALYLCASSLFGQGVYGYTFGSGTRLTVV.

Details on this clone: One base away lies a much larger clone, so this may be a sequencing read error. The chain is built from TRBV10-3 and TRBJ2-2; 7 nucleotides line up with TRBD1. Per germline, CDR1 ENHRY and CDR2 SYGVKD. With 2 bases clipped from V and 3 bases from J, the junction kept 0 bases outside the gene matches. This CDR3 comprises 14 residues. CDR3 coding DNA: TGTGCCATCAGTGAGGGGACAGACACCGGGGAGCTGTTTTTT. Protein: CAISEGTDTGELFF.

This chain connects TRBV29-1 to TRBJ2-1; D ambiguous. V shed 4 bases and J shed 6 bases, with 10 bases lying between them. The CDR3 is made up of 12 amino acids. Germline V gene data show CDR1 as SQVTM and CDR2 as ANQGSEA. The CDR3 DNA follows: TGCAGCGTTGGGGGTCAGCGCAATGAGCAGTTCTTC. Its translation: CSVGGQRNEQFF.

The CDR3 spells CASSETQGVEAFF. Written as DNA, the CDR3 is TGTGCCAGCAGTGAGACACAGGGGGTTGAAGCTTTCTTT. The rearrangement joins TRBV6-1 to TRBJ1-1; the match to TRBD1 covers 8 bases. The V gene end was trimmed by 3 bases and the J gene end by 7 bases; junction bases not matched to a gene: 4. CDR3 size: 13 residues. CDR1 and CDR2 (germline): MNHNS, SASEGT.

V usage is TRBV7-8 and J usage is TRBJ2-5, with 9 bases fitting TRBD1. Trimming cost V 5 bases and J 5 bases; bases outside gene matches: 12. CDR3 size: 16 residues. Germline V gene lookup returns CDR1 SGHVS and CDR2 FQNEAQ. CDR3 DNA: TGTGCCAGCAGCAAACCGGGACAGGGATTTGTGGAGACCCAGTACTTC. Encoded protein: CASSKPGQGFVETQYF. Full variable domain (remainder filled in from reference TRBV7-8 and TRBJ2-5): GAGVSQSPRYKVAKRGQDVALRCDPISGHVSLFWYQQALGQGPEFLTYFQNEAQLDKSGLPSDRFFAERPEGSVSTLKIQRTQQEDSAVYLCASSKPGQGFVETQYFGPGTRLLVL.

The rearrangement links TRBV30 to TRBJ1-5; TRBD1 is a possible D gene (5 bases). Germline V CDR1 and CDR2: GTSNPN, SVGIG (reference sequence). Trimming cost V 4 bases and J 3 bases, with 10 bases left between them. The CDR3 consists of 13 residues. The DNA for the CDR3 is TGTGCCTGGACTGGGGGGAACAATCAGCCCCAGCATTTT. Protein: CAWTGGNNQPQHF.

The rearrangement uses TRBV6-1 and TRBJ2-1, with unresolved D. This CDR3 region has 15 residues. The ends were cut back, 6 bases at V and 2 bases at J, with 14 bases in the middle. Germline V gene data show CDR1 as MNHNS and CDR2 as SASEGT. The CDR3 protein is CASSPLNVAYNEQFF. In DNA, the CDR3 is TGTGCCAGCAGCCCCCTGAACGTTGCCTACAATGAGCAGTTCTTC.

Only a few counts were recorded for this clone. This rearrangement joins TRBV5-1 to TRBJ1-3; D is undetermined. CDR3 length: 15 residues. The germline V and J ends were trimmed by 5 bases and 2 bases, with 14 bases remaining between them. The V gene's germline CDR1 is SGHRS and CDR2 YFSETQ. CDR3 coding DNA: TGCGCCAGCAGACCGGGTGAGATCACTGGAAACACCATATATTTT. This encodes CASRPGEITGNTIYF.

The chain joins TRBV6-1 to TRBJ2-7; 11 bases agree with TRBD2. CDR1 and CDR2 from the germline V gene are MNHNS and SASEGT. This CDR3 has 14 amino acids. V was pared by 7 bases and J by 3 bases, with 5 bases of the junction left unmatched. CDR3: CASNMGTSGYEQYF. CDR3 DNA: TGTGCCAGCAATATGGGGACTAGCGGCTACGAGCAGTACTTC.

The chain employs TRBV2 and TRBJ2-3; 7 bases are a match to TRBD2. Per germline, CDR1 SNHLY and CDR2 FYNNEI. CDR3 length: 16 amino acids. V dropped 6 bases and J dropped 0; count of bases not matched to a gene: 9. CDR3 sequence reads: CASSQNGAGSTDTQYF. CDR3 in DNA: TGTGCCAGCAGCCAAAATGGAGCGGGAAGCACAGATACGCAGTATTTT.

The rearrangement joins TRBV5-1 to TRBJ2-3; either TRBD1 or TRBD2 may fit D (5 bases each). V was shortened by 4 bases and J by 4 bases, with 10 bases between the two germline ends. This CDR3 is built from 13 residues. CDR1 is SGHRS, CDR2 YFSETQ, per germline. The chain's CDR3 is CASSAGTSDTQYF. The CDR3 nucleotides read TGCGCCAGCAGCGCCGGGACCTCAGATACGCAGTATTTT.

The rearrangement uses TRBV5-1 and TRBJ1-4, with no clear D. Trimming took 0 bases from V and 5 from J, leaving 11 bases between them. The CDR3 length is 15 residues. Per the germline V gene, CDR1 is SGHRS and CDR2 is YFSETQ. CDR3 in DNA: TGCGCCAGCAGCTTGGTCGGGCCAGGAAATGAAAAACTGTTTTTT. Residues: CASSLVGPGNEKLFF.

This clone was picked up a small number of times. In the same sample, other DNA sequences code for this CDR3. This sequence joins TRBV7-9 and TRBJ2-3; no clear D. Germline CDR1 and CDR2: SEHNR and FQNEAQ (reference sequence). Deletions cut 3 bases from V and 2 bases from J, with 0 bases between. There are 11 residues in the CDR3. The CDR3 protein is CASSFTDTQYF. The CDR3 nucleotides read TGTGCCAGCAGCTTCACAGATACGCAGTATTTT.

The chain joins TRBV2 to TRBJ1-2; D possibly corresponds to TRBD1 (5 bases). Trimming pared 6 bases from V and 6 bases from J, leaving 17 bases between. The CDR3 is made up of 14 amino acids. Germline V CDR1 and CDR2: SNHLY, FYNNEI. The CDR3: CASRDDGQGDGYTF. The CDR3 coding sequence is TGTGCCAGCAGGGACGACGGGCAGGGAGATGGCTACACCTTC.

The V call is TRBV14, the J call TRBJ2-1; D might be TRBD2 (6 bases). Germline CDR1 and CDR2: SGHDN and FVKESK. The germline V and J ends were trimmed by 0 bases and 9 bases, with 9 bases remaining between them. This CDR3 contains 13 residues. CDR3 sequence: CASSQERRGEQFF. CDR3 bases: TGTGCCAGCAGCCAAGAGAGGAGGGGTGAGCAGTTCTTC.